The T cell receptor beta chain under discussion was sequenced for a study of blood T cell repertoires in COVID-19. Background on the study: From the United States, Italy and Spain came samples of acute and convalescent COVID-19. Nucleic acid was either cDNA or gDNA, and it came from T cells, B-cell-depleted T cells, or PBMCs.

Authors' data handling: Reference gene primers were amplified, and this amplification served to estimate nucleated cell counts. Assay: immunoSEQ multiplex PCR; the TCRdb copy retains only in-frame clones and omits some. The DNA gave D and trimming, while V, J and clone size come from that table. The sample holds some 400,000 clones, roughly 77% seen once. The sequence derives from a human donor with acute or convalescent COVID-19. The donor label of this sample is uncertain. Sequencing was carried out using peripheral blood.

The CDR3 sequence is CAISAPGQGAYEQYF. In nucleotides, the CDR3 is TGTGCCATCAGTGCACCGGGACAGGGGGCCTACGAGCAGTACTTC. V is TRBV10-3 and J is TRBJ2-7; 11 nucleotides agree with TRBD1. V shed 4 bases, J shed 2 bases, and the junction held 4 bases outside the gene matches. CDR3 length equals 15 residues. Germline CDR1 reads ENHRY; CDR2 reads SYGVKD.